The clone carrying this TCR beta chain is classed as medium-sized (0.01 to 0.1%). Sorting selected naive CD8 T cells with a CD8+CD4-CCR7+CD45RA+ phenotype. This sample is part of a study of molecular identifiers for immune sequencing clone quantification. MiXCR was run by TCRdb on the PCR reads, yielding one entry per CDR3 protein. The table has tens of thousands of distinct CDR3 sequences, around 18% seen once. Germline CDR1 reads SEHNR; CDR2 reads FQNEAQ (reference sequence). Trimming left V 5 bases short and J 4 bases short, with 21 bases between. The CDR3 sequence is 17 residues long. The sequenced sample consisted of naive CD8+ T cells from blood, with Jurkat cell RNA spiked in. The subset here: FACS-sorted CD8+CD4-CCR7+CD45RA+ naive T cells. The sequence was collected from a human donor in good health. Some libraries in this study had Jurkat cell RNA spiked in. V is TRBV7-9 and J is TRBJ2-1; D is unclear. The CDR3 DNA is TGTGCCAGCAGCCACTCGGGTTCTGGCCCTCGATACAATGAGCAGTTCTTC. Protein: CASSHSGSGPRYNEQFF.